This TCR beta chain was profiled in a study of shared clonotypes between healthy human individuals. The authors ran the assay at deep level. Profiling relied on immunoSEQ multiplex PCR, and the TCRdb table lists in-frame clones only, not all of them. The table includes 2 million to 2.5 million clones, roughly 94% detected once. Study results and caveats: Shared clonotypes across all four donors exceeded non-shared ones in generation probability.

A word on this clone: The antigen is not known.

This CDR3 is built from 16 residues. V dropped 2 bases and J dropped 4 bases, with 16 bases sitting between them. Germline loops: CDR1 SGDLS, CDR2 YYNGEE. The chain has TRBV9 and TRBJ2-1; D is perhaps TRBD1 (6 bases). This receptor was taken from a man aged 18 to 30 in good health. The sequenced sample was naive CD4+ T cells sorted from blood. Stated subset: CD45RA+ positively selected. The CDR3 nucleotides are TGTGCCAGCAGCGTTAACTCGGGACAAAGTTACAATGAGCAGTTCTTC. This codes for CASSVNSGQSYNEQFF.